These 5 T cell receptor beta chains came from one sample sequenced in a study of CD8 T cells in ankylosing spondylitis. The study's findings and limits: There was a TCR beta motif, made of 7 to 9 highly homologous variants, that appeared characteristic of ankylosing spondylitis blood.

Via MiXCR, TCRdb re-called the 5' RACE reads, giving one row per CDR3 protein. Of under 450,000 distinct CDR3 sequences listed, about 15% are singletons. Their cognate antigens are unknown. The specimen sequenced was blood, either unsorted or a sorted T cell fraction (not recorded which). The receptors were sampled from a male donor with ankylosing spondylitis.

In this sample, this clonotype turned up a few times. The chain carries TRBV28 and TRBJ2-1, with a possible D match to TRBD2 (5 bases). The V and J ends lost 2 bases and 1 base respectively, with 9 bases between them. Germline lookup yields CDR1 MDHEN and CDR2 SYDVKM. CDR3 length equals 15 residues. The CDR3 reads CASSLGGWSYNEQFF. As DNA, the CDR3 is TGTGCCAGCAGTTTAGGCGGGTGGTCCTACAATGAGCAGTTCTTC.

This clonotype was picked up one time. The V gene is TRBV20-1, the J gene TRBJ1-6; 7 nucleotides agree with TRBD1. The junction had 9 bases not matched to a gene; V was cut back by 6 bases and J by 4 bases. The CDR3 loop spans 15 amino acids. Germline CDR1 reads DFQATT; CDR2 reads SNEGSKA (reference sequence). The CDR3 spells CSAQRGGAYNSPLHF. CDR3 nucleotides: TGCAGTGCCCAGAGAGGGGGCGCTTATAATTCACCCCTCCACTTT.

This chain joins TRBV25-1 and TRBJ2-5; D is uncertain. The CDR3 runs to 13 residues. The V end was cut by 2 bases, the J end by 5 bases, with 9 bases between. In germline, CDR1 is MGHDK, CDR2 SYGVNS. This chain's CDR3 is CASSEPPLETQYF. In DNA form, the CDR3 reads TGTGCCAGCAGTGAACCCCCTTTGGAGACCCAGTACTTC. Full variable domain (remainder filled in from reference TRBV25-1 and TRBJ2-5): EADIYQTPRYLVIGTGKKITLECSQTMGHDKMYWYQQDPGMELHLIHYSYGVNSTEKGDLSSESTVSRIRTEHFPLTLESARPSHTSQYLCASSEPPLETQYFGPGTRLLVL.

CDR3 residues: CASSKGDRGLKGYTF. The CDR3 DNA follows: TGTGCCAGCAGCAAAGGGGACAGGGGGCTAAAGGGCTACACCTTC. The chain combines TRBV21-1 with TRBJ1-2; the table's D call of TRBD1 was not tested on the DNA. TRBV21-1 is a documented pseudogene. The CDR3 consists of 15 residues.

The table lists this clonotype with a few counts. The chain joins TRBV6-1 to TRBJ2-7; no reliable D call. This CDR3 has 13 amino acids. Germline CDR1 is MNHNS and CDR2 is SASEGT. V was pared by 4 bases and J by 1 base, with 8 bases between. The CDR3 DNA follows: TGTGCCAGCAGTGGTCTGGGATCCTACGAGCAGTACTTC. Protein product: CASSGLGSYEQYF.